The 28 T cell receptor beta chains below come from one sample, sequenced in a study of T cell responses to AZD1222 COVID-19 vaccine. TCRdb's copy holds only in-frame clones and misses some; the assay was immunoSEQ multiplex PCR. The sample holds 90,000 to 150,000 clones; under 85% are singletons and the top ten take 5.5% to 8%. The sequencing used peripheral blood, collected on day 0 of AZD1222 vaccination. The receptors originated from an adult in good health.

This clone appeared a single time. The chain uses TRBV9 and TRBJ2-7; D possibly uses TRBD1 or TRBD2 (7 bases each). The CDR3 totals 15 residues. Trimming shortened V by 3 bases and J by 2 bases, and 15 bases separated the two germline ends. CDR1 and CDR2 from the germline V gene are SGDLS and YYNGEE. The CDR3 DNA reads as TGTGCCAGCAGCGCCCGGGGGGACAGCACCTACGAGCAGTACTTC. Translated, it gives CASSARGDSTYEQYF.

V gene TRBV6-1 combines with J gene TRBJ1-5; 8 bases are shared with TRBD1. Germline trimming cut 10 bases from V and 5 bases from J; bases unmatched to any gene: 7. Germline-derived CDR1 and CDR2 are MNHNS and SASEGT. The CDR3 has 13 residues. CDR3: CATTTGDHQPQHF. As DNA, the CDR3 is TGTGCCACCACGACAGGGGACCATCAGCCCCAGCATTTT.

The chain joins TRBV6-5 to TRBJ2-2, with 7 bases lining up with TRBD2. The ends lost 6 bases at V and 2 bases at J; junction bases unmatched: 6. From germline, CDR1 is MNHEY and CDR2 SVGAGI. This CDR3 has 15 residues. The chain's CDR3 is CASRKQRGNTGELFF. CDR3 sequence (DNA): TGTGCCAGCAGGAAACAGCGGGGTAACACCGGGGAGCTGTTTTTT.

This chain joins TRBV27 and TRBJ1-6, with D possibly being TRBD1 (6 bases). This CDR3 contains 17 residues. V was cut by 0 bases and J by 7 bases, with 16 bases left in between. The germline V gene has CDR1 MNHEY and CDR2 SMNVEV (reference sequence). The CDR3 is CASSLSVTRQANSPLHF. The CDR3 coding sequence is TGTGCCAGCAGTTTATCCGTTACCCGACAGGCGAATTCACCCCTCCACTTT.

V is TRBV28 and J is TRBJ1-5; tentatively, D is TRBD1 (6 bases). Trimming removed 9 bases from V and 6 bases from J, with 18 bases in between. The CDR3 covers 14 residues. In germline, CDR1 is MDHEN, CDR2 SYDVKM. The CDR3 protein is CASSSLGATQPQHF. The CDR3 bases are TGTGCCAGTTCGAGCCTGGGGGCGACTCAGCCCCAGCATTTT.

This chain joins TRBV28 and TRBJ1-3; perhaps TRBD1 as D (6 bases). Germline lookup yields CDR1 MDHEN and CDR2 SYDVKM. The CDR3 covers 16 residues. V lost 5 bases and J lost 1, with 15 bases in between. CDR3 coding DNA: TGTGCCAGCAGTCCCATGGACAGTTTATCTGGAAACACCATATATTTT. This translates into CASSPMDSLSGNTIYF.

This CDR3 is CASVTQPGGNQPQHF. CDR3 coding DNA: TGTGCCAGCGTGACGCAACCTGGGGGCAATCAGCCCCAGCATTTT. The V call is TRBV2, the J call TRBJ1-5; D uncertain. The V and J ends lost 8 bases and 2 bases respectively, with 16 bases between them. This CDR3 comprises 15 residues. CDR1 is SNHLY, CDR2 FYNNEI, per germline.

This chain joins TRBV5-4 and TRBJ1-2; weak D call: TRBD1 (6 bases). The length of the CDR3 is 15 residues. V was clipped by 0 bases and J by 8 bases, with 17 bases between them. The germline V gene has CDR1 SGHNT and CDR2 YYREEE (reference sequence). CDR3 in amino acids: CASSLGGGVAGGYTF. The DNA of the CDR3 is TGTGCCAGCAGCTTGGGAGGGGGGGTAGCGGGAGGCTACACCTTC.

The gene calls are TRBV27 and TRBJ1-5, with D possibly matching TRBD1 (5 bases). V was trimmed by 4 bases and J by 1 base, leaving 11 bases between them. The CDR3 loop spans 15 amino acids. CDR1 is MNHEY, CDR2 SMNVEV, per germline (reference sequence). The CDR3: CASSSRDGSNQPQHF. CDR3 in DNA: TGTGCCAGCAGTTCCAGGGATGGGAGCAATCAGCCCCAGCATTTT.

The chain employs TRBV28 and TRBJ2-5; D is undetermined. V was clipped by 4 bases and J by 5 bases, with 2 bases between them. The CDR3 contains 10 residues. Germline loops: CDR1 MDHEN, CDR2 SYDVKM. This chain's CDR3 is CASSYETQYF. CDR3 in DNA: TGTGCCAGCAGTTACGAGACCCAGTACTTC. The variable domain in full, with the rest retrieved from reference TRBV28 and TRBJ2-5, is DVKVTQSSRYLVKRTGEKVFLECVQDMDHENMFWYRQDPGLGLRLIYFSYDVKMKEKGDIPEGYSVSREKKERFSLILESASTNQTSMYLCASSYETQYFGPGTRLLVL.

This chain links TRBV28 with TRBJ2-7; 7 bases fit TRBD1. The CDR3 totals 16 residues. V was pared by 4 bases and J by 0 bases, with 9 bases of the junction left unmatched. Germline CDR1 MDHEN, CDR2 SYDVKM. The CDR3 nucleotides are TGTGCCAGCAGTTCCCGCCTGGGACAGTACTCCTACGAGCAGTACTTC. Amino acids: CASSSRLGQYSYEQYF.

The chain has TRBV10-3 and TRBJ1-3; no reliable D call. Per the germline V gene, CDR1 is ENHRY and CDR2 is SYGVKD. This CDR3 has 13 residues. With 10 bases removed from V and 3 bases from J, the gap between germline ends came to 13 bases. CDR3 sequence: CATSSRDGNTIYF. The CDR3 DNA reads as TGTGCCACCTCTTCTAGGGATGGAAACACCATATATTTT.

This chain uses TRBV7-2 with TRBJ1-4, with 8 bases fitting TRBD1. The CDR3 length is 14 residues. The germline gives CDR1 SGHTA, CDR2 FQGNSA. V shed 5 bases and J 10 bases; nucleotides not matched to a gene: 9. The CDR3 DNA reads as TGTGCCAGCAGCACCCGACAGGGGTTGGGAAAACTGTTTTTT. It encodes CASSTRQGLGKLFF.

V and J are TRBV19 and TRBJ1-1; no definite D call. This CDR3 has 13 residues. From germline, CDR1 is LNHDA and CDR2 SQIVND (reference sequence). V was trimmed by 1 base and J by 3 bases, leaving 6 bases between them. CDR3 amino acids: CASSIGRDTEAFF. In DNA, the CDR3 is TGTGCCAGTAGTATAGGACGGGACACTGAAGCTTTCTTT.

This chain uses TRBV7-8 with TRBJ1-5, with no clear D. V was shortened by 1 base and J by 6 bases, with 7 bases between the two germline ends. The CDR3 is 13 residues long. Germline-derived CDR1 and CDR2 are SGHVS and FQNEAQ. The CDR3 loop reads CASSLVPGQPQHF. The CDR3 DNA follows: TGTGCCAGCAGCTTAGTCCCGGGTCAGCCCCAGCATTTT. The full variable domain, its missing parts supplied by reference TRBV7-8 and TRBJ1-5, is GAGVSQSPRYKVAKRGQDVALRCDPISGHVSLFWYQQALGQGPEFLTYFQNEAQLDKSGLPSDRFFAERPEGSVSTLKIQRTQQEDSAVYLCASSLVPGQPQHFGDGTRLSIL.

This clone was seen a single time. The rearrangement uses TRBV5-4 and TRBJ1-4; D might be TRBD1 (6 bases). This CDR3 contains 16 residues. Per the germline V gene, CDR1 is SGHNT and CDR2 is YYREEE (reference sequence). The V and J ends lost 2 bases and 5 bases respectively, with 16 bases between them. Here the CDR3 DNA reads TGTGCCAGCAGCTTCGGCATGGGGCAGGGGAATGAAAAACTGTTTTTT. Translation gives CASSFGMGQGNEKLFF.

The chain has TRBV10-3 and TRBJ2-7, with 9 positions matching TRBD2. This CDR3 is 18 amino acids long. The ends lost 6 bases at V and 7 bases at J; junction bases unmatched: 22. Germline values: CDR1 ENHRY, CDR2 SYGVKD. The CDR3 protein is CAISSPPLAGPFKGEQYF. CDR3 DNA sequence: TGTGCCATCAGCTCCCCCCCCCTAGCGGGGCCTTTCAAAGGGGAGCAGTACTTC.

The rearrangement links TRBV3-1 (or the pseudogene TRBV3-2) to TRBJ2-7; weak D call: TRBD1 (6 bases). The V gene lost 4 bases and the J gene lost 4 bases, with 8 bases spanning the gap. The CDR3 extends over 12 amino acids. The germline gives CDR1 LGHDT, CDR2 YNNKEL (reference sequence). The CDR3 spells CASSPDRYEQYF. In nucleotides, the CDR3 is TGTGCCAGCAGCCCCGACAGGTACGAGCAGTACTTC.

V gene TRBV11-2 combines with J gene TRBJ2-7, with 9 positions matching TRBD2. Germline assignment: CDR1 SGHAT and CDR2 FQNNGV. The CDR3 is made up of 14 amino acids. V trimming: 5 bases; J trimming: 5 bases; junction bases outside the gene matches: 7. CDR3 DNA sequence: TGTGCCAGCAGCCGCGGGGGGGGTCCCCACGAGCAGTACTTC. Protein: CASSRGGGPHEQYF.

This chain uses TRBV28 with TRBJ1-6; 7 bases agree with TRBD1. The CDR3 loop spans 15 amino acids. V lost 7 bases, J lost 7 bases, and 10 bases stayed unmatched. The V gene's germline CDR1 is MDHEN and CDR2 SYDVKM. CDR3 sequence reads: CASTTWTGVNSPLHF. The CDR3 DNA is TGTGCCAGCACCACGTGGACAGGTGTCAATTCACCCCTCCACTTT.

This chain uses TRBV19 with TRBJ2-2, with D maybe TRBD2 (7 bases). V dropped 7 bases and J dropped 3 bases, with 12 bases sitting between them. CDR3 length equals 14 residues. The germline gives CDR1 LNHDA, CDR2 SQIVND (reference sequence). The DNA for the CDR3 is TGTGCCAGTACATGGGGGGGGCACACCGGGGAGCTGTTTTTT. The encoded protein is CASTWGGHTGELFF.

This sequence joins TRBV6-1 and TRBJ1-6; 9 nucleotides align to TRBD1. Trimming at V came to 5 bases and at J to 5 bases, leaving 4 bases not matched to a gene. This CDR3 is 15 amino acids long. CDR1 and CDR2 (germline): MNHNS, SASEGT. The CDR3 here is CASSRRDRDNSPLHF. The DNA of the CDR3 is TGTGCCAGCAGTCGCCGGGACAGGGATAATTCACCCCTCCACTTT.

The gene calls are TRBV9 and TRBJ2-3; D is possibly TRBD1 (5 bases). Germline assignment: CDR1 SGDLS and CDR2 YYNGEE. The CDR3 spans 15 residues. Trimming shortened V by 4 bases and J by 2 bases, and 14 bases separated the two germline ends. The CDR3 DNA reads TGTGCCAGCAGCCCTCAGGGCCATCCCACAGATACGCAGTATTTT. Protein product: CASSPQGHPTDTQYF.

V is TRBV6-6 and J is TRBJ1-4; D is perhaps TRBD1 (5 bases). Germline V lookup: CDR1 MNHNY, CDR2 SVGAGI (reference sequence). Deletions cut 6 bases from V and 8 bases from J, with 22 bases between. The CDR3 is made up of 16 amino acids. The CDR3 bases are TGTGCCAGCAGCTCCTCCGGGGTCTTCCCAGGGGAAAAACTGTTTTTT. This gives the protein CASSSSGVFPGEKLFF.

CDR3 region: CATSPRVGDTQYF. CDR3 nucleotides: TGTGCCACCAGTCCCAGGGTAGGGGATACGCAGTATTTT. This chain links TRBV24-1 with TRBJ2-3; a possible D gene is TRBD1 (5 bases). The V gene's germline CDR1 is KGHDR and CDR2 SFDVKD. V was shortened by 6 bases and J by 6 bases, with 12 bases between the two germline ends. The CDR3 has 13 amino acids.

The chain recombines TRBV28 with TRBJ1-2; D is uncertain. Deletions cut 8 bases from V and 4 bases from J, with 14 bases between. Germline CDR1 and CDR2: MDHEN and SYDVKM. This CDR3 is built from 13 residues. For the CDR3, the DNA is TGTGCCAGCCTTCGCCACATGGGCTATGGCTACACCTTC. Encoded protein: CASLRHMGYGYTF.

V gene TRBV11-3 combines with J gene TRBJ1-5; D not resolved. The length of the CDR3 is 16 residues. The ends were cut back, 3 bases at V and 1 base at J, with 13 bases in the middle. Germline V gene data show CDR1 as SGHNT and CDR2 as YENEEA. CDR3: CASSFTHTVSNQPQHF. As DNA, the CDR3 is TGTGCCAGCAGCTTTACACACACAGTAAGCAATCAGCCCCAGCATTTT.

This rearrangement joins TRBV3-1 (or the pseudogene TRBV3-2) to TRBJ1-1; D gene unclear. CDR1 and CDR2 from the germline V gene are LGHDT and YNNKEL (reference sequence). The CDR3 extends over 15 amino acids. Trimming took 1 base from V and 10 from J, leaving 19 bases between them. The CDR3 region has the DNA TGTGCCAGCAGCCAAGGGCAGCTCTTACGCAAGGCAGCTTTCTTT. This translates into CASSQGQLLRKAAFF.